By frequency in the sample, the clone carrying this T cell receptor (beta chain) is medium-sized. Its antigen is unidentified. The CDR3 totals 14 residues. Per germline, CDR1 LGHNA and CDR2 YNFKEQ. The ends were cut back, 4 bases at V and 2 bases at J, with 8 bases in the middle. A mixed TRB-A/B primer pool amplified rearranged TRB by multiplex touch-down PCR. MiXCR, applied by TCRdb to the multiplex PCR reads, yields one record per CDR3 protein. The profile covers 700 to 1,000 distinct CDR3 sequences, with around three fifths appearing a single time and under 35% taken by the ten largest. The data derive from a study of T cell repertoires in aging, cancer and after chemotherapy. Overall study context: Paired samples before and after chemotherapy came from chronic lymphocytic leukemia patients on fludarabine- or bendamustine-based regimens. The full dataset contained several million TCR reads. Whole-study findings and limits: Untreated cancer patients had significantly lower blood TCR diversity than age-matched healthy donors.

Amplification of TCR beta used genomic DNA extracted from peripheral blood. The chain uses TRBV4-2 and TRBJ1-4, with D perhaps matching TRBD1 (5 bases). This TCR was sampled from a human donor with a blood cancer. Sequencing was done on a sample of blood. DNA for the CDR3: TGTGCCAGCAGCCTCGGGGGGACTAATGAAAAACTGTTTTTT. Its protein product is CASSLGGTNEKLFF.